This T cell receptor (beta chain) was observed in a study of blood T cell repertoires in COVID-19. Looking at the study overall: COVID-19 samples collected from the United States, Italy and Spain covered acute and convalescent phases. In each case, the material was cDNA or gDNA derived from T cells, B-cell-depleted T cells, or PBMCs.

The protocol was immunoSEQ multiplex PCR, while the TCRdb copy is restricted to in-frame clones and leaves out a portion. The table lists a few hundred thousand clones, approximately 90% of them singletons. The Seattle patients joined while their infection was active and were tracked longitudinally afterward. The CDR3 sequence is 17 residues long. The V gene's germline CDR1 is MNHEY and CDR2 SMNVEV (reference sequence). Trimming shortened V by 1 base and J by 7 bases, and 17 bases separated the two germline ends. The sequence derives from a woman aged 60-75 years with COVID-19, enrolled during active disease. The sample taken for sequencing was peripheral blood. This chain joins TRBV27 and TRBJ1-6; D unclear. CDR3 residues: CASSLWALQPGNSPLHF. For the CDR3, the DNA is TGTGCCAGCAGTTTATGGGCGTTACAACCTGGGAATTCACCCCTCCACTTT.